Listed here are 21 T cell receptor beta chains from one sample, sequenced in a study of shared clonotypes between healthy human individuals (dated by TCRdb to about 2020). To prepare the library, the immunoSEQ multiplex PCR assay was applied. TCRdb provides this immuneACCESS table in a form limited to in-frame rearrangements. Some clones are lacking; in checked studies, under half of them reflect an unresolved V gene, and why the rest are absent is not known. This sample lists roughly 2.5 million clones; roughly nine tenths were detected once. The ten largest clones take up around 0.15% of the sample. Sequencing used naive CD4+ T cells sorted from blood. The cell subset or site label on this specimen signifies: CD45RA+ positively selected. The source is a man in his late teens or twenties in good health.

The rearrangement uses TRBV18 and TRBJ2-7; tentative D call: TRBD1 (5 bases). The CDR3 sequence is 17 residues long. Trimming removed 0 bases from V and 0 bases from J, with 15 bases in between. From germline, CDR1 is KGHSH and CDR2 LQKENI. The CDR3 DNA sequence: TGTGCCAGCTCACCACCGGTTGGAACAGGTACCTCCTACGAGCAGTACTTC. This gives the protein CASSPPVGTGTSYEQYF.

This chain connects TRBV5-3 to TRBJ2-7; possibly TRBD2 for D (6 bases). TRBV5-3 carries the ORF label, with uncertain function. Trimming removed 4 bases from V and 0 bases from J, with 14 bases in between. The CDR3 is 15 amino acids. CDR3 protein: CARSPSTSRSYEQYF. In DNA form, the CDR3 reads TGTGCCAGAAGCCCATCGACTAGTCGCTCCTACGAGCAGTACTTC.

The chain combines TRBV18 with TRBJ2-2; D unclear. Per germline, CDR1 KGHSH and CDR2 LQKENI. The CDR3 has 13 residues. V lost 1 base and J lost 4, with 4 bases in between. In DNA form, the CDR3 reads TGTGCCAGCTCACCACTTTCCACCGGGGAGCTGTTTTTT. Translated: CASSPLSTGELFF.

This rearrangement joins TRBV2 to TRBJ2-1; D is unresolved. This CDR3 is 15 amino acids long. Germline CDR1 SNHLY, CDR2 FYNNEI. V dropped 4 bases and J dropped 5 bases, with 15 bases sitting between them. In nucleotides, the CDR3 is TGTGCCAGCAGTGTAAGACAAACCCCTCACAATGAGCAGTTCTTC. Protein sequence: CASSVRQTPHNEQFF.

This sequence joins TRBV5-1 and TRBJ1-1; perhaps TRBD1 as D (6 bases). CDR1 and CDR2 (germline): SGHRS, YFSETQ. The CDR3 is 15 residues long. The ends were cut back, 2 bases at V and 5 bases at J, with 16 bases in the middle. Here the CDR3 reads CASSFRVSGQTEAFF. For the CDR3, the DNA is TGCGCCAGCAGCTTCCGGGTCTCCGGACAGACTGAAGCTTTCTTT.

CDR3 protein: CASSWAGDEQYF. The DNA for the CDR3 is TGTGCCAGTAGTTGGGCGGGTGACGAGCAGTACTTC. The chain employs TRBV19 and TRBJ2-7; D is perhaps TRBD2 (5 bases). Germline V gives CDR1 LNHDA, CDR2 SQIVND (reference sequence). This CDR3 is built from 12 residues. V was pared by 5 bases and J by 5 bases, with 10 bases between.

The genes are TRBV30 and TRBJ2-1; D is possibly TRBD1 (6 bases). The CDR3 loop spans 13 amino acids. Trimming pared 0 bases from V and 8 bases from J, leaving 11 bases between. From germline, CDR1 is GTSNPN and CDR2 SVGIG (reference sequence). In nucleotides, the CDR3 is TGTGCCTGGAGTGTACAAGGGGGAGATGAGCAGTTCTTC. This sequence encodes CAWSVQGGDEQFF.

The CDR3 DNA sequence: TGTGCCAGCAGCGTAGGCCCCGGGACAGATAACACTGAAGCTTTCTTT. It translates to CASSVGPGTDNTEAFF. This chain uses TRBV9 with TRBJ1-1; the match to TRBD1 covers 7 bases. Germline V CDR1 and CDR2: SGDLS, YYNGEE. There are 16 residues in the CDR3. Germline trimming cut 0 bases from V and 2 bases from J; bases unmatched to any gene: 7.

The CDR3 loop is CASSTTGYGSPLHF. CDR3 DNA: TGTGCCAGTAGTACGACAGGATACGGTTCACCCCTCCACTTT. The rearrangement links TRBV19 to TRBJ1-6, with D perhaps matching TRBD1 (6 bases). V dropped 4 bases and J dropped 9 bases, with 13 bases sitting between them. The CDR3 sequence is 14 residues long. Germline CDR1 LNHDA, CDR2 SQIVND (reference sequence).

The J gene is TRBJ2-3, the V gene TRBV10-3, with TRBD2 matching over 12 bases. The trim removed 4 bases at V and 2 bases at J, leaving 13 bases unmatched. Germline CDR1 is ENHRY and CDR2 is SYGVKD. This CDR3 is 19 amino acids long. The CDR3 bases are TGTGCCATCAGTGGAACAGAGGCTAGCGGGGGGGGATACACAGATACGCAGTATTTT. Its translation is CAISGTEASGGGYTDTQYF.

This clone was seen a few times. This chain connects TRBV5-6 to TRBJ2-1; no clear D. Germline V gives CDR1 SGHDT, CDR2 YYEEEE. The CDR3 sequence is 13 residues long. The V gene lost 0 bases and the J gene lost 10 bases, with 11 bases spanning the gap. The CDR3 sequence: CASSLVRRLEQFF. For the CDR3, the DNA is TGTGCCAGCAGCTTGGTTAGAAGGTTGGAGCAGTTCTTC.

The CDR3 sequence: CASSFPGGDTQYF. The CDR3 coding sequence is TGTGCCAGCAGTTTCCCAGGAGGAGATACGCAGTATTTT. The gene calls are TRBV28 and TRBJ2-3, with TRBD2 as a possible D gene (5 bases). Germline V gene lookup returns CDR1 MDHEN and CDR2 SYDVKM. The CDR3 is 13 amino acids. The V and J ends lost 3 bases and 5 bases respectively, with 9 bases between them.

The rearrangement uses TRBV6-1 and TRBJ2-2; D is undetermined. Between the trimmed V and J ends, which lost 7 bases and 1 base, there was a span of 10 bases. The length of the CDR3 is 14 residues. CDR1 is MNHNS, CDR2 SASEGT, per germline. CDR3 residues: CASTLPQNTGELFF. The CDR3 DNA reads as TGTGCCAGCACCCTTCCGCAGAACACCGGGGAGCTGTTTTTT.

The chain employs TRBV6-5 and TRBJ1-5, with 10 nucleotides matching TRBD1. Germline-derived CDR1 and CDR2 are MNHEY and SVGAGI. The CDR3 sequence is 15 residues long. Trimming at V came to 4 bases and at J to 7 bases, leaving 7 bases not matched to a gene. CDR3 sequence: CASSSTGQGIQPQHF. In DNA form, the CDR3 reads TGTGCCAGCAGTTCTACGGGACAGGGGATCCAGCCCCAGCATTTT.

The chain combines TRBV9 with TRBJ1-4, with D uncertain. The length of the CDR3 is 14 residues. Germline assignment: CDR1 SGDLS and CDR2 YYNGEE. Trimming removed 2 bases at V and 6 bases at J, with 11 bases between. The CDR3 is CASSVEVSDEKLFF. In DNA, the CDR3 is TGTGCCAGCAGCGTCGAGGTATCCGATGAAAAACTGTTTTTT.

The count of this clone is one. The gene calls are TRBV5-1 and TRBJ2-7, with a weak D call TRBD2 (5 bases). The germline V gene has CDR1 SGHRS and CDR2 YFSETQ. V was clipped by 4 bases and J by 0 bases, with 11 bases between them. The CDR3 extends over 14 amino acids. The CDR3 region has the DNA TGCGCCAGCAGCCTTGGACTGAGCTCCTACGAGCAGTACTTC. It specifies CASSLGLSSYEQYF.

DNA of the CDR3: TGTGCCAGTAGACTACATAGCGGGAGCGAACCTTACGAGCAGTACTTC. Residues: CASRLHSGSEPYEQYF. J is TRBJ2-7 and V is TRBV19; TRBD2 matches at 9 bases. Losses at the gene ends were 6 bases for V and 4 bases for J; bases not matched to a gene: 13. CDR3 length equals 16 residues. CDR1 and CDR2 from the germline V gene are LNHDA and SQIVND (reference sequence).

The gene calls are TRBV30 and TRBJ2-6, with D perhaps being TRBD1 or TRBD2 (5 bases each). The CDR3 is 20 amino acids. V was pared by 0 bases and J by 0 bases, with 21 bases between. Germline CDR1 reads GTSNPN; CDR2 reads SVGIG (reference sequence). The CDR3 nucleotides are TGTGCCTGGAGTGTACTAAGAGGGACCTACTTGAGCTCTGGGGCCAACGTCCTGACTTTC. Translation: CAWSVLRGTYLSSGANVLTF.

The gene calls are TRBV19 and TRBJ2-1, with TRBD1 matching 8 bases. From germline, CDR1 is LNHDA and CDR2 SQIVND (reference sequence). This CDR3 has 16 residues. Trimming took 5 bases from V and 5 from J; bases not matched to a gene: 11. In DNA form, the CDR3 reads TGTGCCAGTAGTCTCCCCCCCGGGACAGGCCACAATGAGCAGTTCTTC. Its protein product is CASSLPPGTGHNEQFF.

The chain recombines TRBV2 with TRBJ1-1; D not certain. Germline V gene lookup returns CDR1 SNHLY and CDR2 FYNNEI. V was cut by 6 bases and J by 0 bases, with 11 bases left in between. The CDR3 contains 14 residues. DNA of the CDR3: TGTGCCAGCAGATTACAGATCATGAACACTGAAGCTTTCTTT. Translating gives CASRLQIMNTEAFF.

This chain joins TRBV7-2 and TRBJ1-1, with D perhaps TRBD1 (5 bases). CDR1 SGHTA and CDR2 FQGNSA come from the germline V gene. This CDR3 has 14 amino acids. Trimming left V 1 base short and J 6 bases short, with 12 bases between. CDR3 coding DNA: TGTGCCAGCAGCTTAGGTGGGGGAGGGCCTGAAGCTTTCTTT. Residues: CASSLGGGGPEAFF.